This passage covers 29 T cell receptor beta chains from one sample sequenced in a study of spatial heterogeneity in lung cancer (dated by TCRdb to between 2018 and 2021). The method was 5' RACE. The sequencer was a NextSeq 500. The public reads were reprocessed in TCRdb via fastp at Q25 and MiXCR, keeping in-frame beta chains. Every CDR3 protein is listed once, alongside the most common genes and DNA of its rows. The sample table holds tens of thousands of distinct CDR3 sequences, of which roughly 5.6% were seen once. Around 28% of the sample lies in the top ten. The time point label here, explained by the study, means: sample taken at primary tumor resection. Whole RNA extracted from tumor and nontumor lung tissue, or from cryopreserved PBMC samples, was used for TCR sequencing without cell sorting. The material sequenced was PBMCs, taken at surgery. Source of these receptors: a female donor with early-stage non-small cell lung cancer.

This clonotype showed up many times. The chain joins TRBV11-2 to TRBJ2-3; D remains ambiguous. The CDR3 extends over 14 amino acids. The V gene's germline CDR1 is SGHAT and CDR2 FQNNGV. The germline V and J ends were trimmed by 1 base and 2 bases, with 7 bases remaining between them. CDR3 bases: TGTGCCAGCAGCTTAGGTAGACACACAGATACGCAGTATTTT. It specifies CASSLGRHTDTQYF. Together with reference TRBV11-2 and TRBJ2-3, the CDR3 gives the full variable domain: EAGVAQSPRYKIIEKRQSVAFWCNPISGHATLYWYQQILGQGPKLLIQFQNNGVVDDSQLPKDRFSAERLKGVDSTLKIQPAKLEDSAVYLCASSLGRHTDTQYFGPGTRLTVL.

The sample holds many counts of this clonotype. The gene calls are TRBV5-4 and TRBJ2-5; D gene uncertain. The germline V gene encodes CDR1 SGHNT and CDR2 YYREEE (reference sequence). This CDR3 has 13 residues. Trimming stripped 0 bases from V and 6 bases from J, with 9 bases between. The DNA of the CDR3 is TGTGCCAGCAGCTTGGGGGCCGCGCAGACCCAGTACTTC. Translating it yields CASSLGAAQTQYF.

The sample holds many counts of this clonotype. CDR3 sequence reads: CASSAYGTGHYEQYF. The CDR3 DNA is TGCGCCAGCAGCGCCTACGGGACAGGCCACTACGAGCAGTACTTC. This sequence joins TRBV5-1 and TRBJ2-7, with 8 bases lining up with TRBD1. V lost 4 bases and J lost 3; bases outside the gene matches: 9. Germline assignment: CDR1 SGHRS and CDR2 YFSETQ. The CDR3 spans 15 residues.

CDR3 protein: CASSPRTGGGEKLFF. The CDR3 DNA sequence: TGTGCCAGCTCACCCCGGACAGGGGGCGGTGAAAAACTGTTTTTT. The chain has TRBV18 and TRBJ1-4; 11 bases fit TRBD1. Germline assignment: CDR1 KGHSH and CDR2 LQKENI. The CDR3 runs to 15 residues. Germline trimming cut 3 bases from V and 7 bases from J; bases unmatched to any gene: 4.

The CDR3 reads CSARGNPGDHQPQHF. The CDR3 DNA follows: TGCAGTGCTAGGGGAAATCCGGGAGATCATCAGCCCCAGCATTTT. V and J are TRBV20-1 and TRBJ1-5; D gene uncertain. Germline CDR1 and CDR2: DFQATT and SNEGSKA (reference sequence). The CDR3 is made up of 15 amino acids. Trimming stripped 3 bases from V and 5 bases from J, with 17 bases between.

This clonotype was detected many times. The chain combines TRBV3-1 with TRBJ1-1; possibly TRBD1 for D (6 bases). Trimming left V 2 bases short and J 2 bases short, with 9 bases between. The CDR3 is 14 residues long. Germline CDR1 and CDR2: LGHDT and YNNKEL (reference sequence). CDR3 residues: CASSQRGVNTEAFF. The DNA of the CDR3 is TGTGCCAGCAGCCAAAGGGGGGTTAACACTGAAGCTTTCTTT.

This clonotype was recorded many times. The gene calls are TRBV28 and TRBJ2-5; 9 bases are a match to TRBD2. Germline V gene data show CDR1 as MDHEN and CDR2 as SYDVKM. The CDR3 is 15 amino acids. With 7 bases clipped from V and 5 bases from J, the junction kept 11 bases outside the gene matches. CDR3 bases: TGTGCCAGCACCCCGGCGGGGGGGGTCGTGGAGACCCAGTACTTC. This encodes CASTPAGGVVETQYF.

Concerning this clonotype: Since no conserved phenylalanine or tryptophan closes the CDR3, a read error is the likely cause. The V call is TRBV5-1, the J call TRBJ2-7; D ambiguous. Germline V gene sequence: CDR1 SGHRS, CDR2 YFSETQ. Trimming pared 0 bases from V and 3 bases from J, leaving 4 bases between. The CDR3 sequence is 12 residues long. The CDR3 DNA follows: TGCGCCAGCAGCTTGGATGGCTACGAGCAGTACCTC. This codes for CASSLDGYEQYL.

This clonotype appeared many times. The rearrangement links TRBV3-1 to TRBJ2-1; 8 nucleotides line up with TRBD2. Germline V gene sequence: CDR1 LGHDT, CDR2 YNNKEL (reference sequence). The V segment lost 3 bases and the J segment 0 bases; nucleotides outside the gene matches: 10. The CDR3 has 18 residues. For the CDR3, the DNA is TGTGCCAGCAGCCACTCCAGCGGGGGCACCTACTCCTACAATGAGCAGTTCTTC. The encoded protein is CASSHSSGGTYSYNEQFF.

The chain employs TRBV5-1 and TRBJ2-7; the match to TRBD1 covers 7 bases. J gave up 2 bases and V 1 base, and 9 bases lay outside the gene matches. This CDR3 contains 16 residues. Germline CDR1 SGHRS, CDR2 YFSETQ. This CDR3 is CASSLFPGTEAYEQYF. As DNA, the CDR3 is TGCGCCAGCAGCTTGTTCCCCGGGACAGAAGCCTACGAGCAGTACTTC. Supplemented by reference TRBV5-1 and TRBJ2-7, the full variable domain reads KAGVTQTPRYLIKTRGQQVTLSCSPISGHRSVSWYQQTPGQGLQFLFEYFSETQRNKGNFPGRFSGRQFSNSRSEMNVSTLELGDSALYLCASSLFPGTEAYEQYFGPGTRLTVT.

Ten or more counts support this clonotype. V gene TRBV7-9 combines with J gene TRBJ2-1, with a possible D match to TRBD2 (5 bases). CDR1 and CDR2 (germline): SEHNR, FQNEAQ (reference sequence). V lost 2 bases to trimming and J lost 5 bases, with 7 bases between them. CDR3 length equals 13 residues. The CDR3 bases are TGTGCCAGCAGCTTAACGACTAACAATGAGCAGTTCTTC. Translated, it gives CASSLTTNNEQFF.

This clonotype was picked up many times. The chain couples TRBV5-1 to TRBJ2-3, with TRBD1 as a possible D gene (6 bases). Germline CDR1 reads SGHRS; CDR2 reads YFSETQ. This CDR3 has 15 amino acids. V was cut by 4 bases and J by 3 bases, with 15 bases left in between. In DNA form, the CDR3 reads TGCGCCAGCAGCCCCCGTCCAGGGGCAACAGATACGCAGTATTTT. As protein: CASSPRPGATDTQYF.

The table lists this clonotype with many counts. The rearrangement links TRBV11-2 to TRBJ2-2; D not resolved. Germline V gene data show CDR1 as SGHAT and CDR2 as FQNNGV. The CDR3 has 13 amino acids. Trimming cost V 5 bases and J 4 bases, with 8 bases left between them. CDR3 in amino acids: CASSRDLTGELFF. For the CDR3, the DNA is TGTGCCAGCAGCCGAGACCTCACCGGGGAGCTGTTTTTT.

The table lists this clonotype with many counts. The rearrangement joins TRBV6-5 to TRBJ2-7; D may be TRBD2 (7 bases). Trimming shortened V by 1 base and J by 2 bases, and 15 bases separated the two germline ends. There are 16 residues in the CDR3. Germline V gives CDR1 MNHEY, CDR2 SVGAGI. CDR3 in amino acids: CASSYLGGGQTYEQYF. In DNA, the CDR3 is TGTGCCAGCAGTTACTTGGGCGGGGGCCAGACCTACGAGCAGTACTTC.

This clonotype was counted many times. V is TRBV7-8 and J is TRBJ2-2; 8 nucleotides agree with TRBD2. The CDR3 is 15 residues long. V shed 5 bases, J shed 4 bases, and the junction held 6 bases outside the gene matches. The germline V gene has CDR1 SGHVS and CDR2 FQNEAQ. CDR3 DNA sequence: TGTGCCAGCAGCAAGGTAGCGGGAACCACCGGGGAGCTGTTTTTT. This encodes CASSKVAGTTGELFF.

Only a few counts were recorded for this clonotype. CDR3 residues: CASSQMSYQETQYF. For the CDR3, the DNA is TGTGCCAGCAGTCAAATGAGTTATCAAGAGACCCAGTACTTC. The chain joins TRBV27 to TRBJ2-5; no clear D. V lost 5 bases and J lost 2, with 12 bases in between. Germline V gene lookup returns CDR1 MNHEY and CDR2 SMNVEV (reference sequence). The CDR3 consists of 14 residues.

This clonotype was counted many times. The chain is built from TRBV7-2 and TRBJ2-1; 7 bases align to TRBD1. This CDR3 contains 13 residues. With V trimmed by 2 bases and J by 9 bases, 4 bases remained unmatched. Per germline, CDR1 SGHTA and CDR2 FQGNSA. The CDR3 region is CASSLTGVGEQFF. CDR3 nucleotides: TGTGCCAGCAGCTTAACAGGGGTAGGTGAGCAGTTCTTC.

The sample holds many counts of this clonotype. CDR3 coding DNA: TGTGCCAGCTCACCGCAGCGGGACCCTTCACCCCTCCACTTT. Its protein is CASSPQRDPSPLHF. V gene TRBV18 combines with J gene TRBJ1-6, with a tentative D call TRBD1 (5 bases). This CDR3 has 14 amino acids. The ends were cut back, 3 bases at V and 9 bases at J, with 12 bases in the middle. CDR1 and CDR2 from the germline V gene are KGHSH and LQKENI.

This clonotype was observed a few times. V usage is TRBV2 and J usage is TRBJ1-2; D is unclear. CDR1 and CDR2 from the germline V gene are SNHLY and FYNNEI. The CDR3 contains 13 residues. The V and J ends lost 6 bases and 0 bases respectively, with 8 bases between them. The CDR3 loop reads CASRGTANYGYTF. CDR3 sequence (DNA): TGTGCCAGCAGGGGAACGGCTAACTATGGCTACACCTTC.

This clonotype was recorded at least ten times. The CDR3 DNA sequence: TGTGCCAGCAGTTACTCCCCCGACTACGAGCAGTACTTC. Its protein is CASSYSPDYEQYF. V usage is TRBV6-6 and J usage is TRBJ2-7; D is undetermined. The CDR3 has 13 residues. The germline V gene has CDR1 MNHNY and CDR2 SVGAGI (reference sequence). The germline V and J ends were trimmed by 0 bases and 3 bases, with 6 bases remaining between them.

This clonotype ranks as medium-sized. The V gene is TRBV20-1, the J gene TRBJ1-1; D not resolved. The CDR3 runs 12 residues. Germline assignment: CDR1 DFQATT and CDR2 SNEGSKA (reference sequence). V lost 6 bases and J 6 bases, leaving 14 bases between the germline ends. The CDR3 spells CSALWVGAEAFF. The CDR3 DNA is TGCAGTGCCCTCTGGGTAGGCGCTGAAGCTTTCTTT.

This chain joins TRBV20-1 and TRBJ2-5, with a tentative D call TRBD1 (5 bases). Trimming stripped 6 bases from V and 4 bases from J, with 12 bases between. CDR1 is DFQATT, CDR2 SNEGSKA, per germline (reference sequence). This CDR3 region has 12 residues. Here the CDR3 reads CSAATGTETQYF. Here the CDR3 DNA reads TGCAGTGCAGCAACAGGCACAGAGACCCAGTACTTC.

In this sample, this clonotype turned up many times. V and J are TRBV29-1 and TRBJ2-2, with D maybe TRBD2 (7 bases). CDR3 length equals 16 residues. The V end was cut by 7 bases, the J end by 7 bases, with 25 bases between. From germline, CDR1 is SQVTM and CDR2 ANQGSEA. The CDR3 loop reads CSADGGLGLADGELFF. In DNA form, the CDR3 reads TGCAGCGCCGACGGGGGCCTAGGTCTAGCGGACGGGGAGCTGTTTTTT.

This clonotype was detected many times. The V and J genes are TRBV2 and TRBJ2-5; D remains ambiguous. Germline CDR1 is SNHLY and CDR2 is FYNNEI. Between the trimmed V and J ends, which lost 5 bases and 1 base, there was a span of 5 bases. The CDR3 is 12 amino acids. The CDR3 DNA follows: TGTGCCAGCAGTCGGGTCCAAGAGACCCAGTACTTC. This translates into CASSRVQETQYF.

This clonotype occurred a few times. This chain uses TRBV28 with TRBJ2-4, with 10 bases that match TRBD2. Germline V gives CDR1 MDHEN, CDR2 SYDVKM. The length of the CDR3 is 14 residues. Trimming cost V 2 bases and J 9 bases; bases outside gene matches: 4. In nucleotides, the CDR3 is TGTGCCAGCAGTTTACTAGCGGGAGCGGCCATTCAGTACTTC. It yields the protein CASSLLAGAAIQYF.

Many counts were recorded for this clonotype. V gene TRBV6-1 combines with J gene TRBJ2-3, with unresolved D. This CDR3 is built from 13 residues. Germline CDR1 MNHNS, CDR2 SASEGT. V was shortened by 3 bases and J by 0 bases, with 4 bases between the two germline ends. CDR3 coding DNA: TGTGCCAGCAGTGAGAGCAGCACAGATACGCAGTATTTT. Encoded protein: CASSESSTDTQYF.

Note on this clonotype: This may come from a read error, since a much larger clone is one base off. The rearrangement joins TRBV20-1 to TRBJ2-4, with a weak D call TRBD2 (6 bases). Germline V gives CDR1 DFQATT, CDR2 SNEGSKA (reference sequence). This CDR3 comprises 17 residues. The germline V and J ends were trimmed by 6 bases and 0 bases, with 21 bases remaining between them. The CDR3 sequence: CSAESGTYLIAKNIQYF. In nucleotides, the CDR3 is TGCAGTGCGGAATCTGGGACTTACCTGATAGCCAAAAACATTCAGTACTTC.

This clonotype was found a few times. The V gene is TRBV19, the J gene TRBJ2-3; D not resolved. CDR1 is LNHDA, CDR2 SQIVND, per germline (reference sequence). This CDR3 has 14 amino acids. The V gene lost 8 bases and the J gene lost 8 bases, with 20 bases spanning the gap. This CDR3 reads CASGNFAATSTQYF. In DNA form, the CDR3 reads TGTGCCAGTGGAAACTTCGCGGCTACGTCTACGCAGTATTTT. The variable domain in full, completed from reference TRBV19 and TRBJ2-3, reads DGGITQSPKYLFRKEGQNVTLSCEQNLNHDAMYWYRQDPGQGLRLIYYSQIVNDFQKGDIAEGYSVSREKKESFPLTVTSAQKNPTAFYLCASGNFAATSTQYFGPGTRLTVL.

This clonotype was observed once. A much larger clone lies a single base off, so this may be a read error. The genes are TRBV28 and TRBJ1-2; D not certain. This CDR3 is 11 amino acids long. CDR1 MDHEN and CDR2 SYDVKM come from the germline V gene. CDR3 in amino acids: CASSTRYGYPF. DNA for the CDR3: TGTGCCAGCAGCACACGTTATGGCTACCCCTTC.